The clone carrying this TCR beta chain has at least ten counts. What it recognizes is unknown. Germline V gene data show CDR1 as MGHDK and CDR2 as SYGVNS. The CDR3 consists of 14 residues. Trimming took 3 bases from V and 10 from J; bases not matched to a gene: 6. The data belong to a study of CD8 T cells in ankylosing spondylitis. Overall study results and limits: Reported data indicate significant enrichment of disease-linked clones within matched ankylosing spondylitis synovial fluid. Some of these motif variants have turned up before, in reports on reactive arthritis synovial fluid and blood.

Quantitative 5'-RACE was performed with molecular barcodes, and it yielded the TCR beta libraries. In TCRdb, the 5' RACE reads were re-called with MiXCR into one record per CDR3 protein. The sample carries 250,000 to 400,000 distinct CDR3 sequences, 11% recorded once. The genes are TRBV25-1 and TRBJ1-6; 7 bases fit TRBD1. The sequence came from a female donor with ankylosing spondylitis or in good health (not recorded which). The sequencing input was blood, either unsorted or a sorted T cell fraction (not recorded which). The CDR3, as DNA: TGTGCCAGCAGTGACCGACAGGGAGGATCACCCCTCCACTTT. This sequence encodes CASSDRQGGSPLHF.